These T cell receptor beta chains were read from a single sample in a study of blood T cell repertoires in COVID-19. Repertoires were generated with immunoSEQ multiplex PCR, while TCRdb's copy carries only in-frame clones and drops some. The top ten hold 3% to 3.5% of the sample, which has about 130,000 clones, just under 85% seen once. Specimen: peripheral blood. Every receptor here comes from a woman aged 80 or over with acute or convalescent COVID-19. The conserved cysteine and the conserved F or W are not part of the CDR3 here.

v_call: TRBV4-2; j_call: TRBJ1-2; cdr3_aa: ASSQERVGYT
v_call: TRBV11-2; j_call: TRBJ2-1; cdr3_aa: ASSLEGLPPYNEQF
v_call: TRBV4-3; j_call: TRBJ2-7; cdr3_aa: ASSQDLRQSYEQY
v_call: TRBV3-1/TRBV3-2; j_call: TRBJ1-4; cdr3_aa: ASSYRQGDEKLF
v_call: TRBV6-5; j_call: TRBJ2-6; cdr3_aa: ASSWGSPPGANVLT
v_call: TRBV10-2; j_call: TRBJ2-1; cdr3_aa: ASSGTGGSDNEQF
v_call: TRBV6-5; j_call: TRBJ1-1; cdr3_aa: ASSYGRREAF
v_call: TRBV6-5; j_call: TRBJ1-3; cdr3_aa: ASRQSSGNTIY
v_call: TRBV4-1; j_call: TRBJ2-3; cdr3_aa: ASSRGLASGTDTQY
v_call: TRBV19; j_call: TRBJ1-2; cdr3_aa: ASSTPTGGEWYGYT
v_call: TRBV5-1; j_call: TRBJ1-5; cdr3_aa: ASSLEGQRNQPQH
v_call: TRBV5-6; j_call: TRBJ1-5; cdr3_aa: ASSYQGMQPQH
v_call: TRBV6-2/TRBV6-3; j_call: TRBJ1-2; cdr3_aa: ASSDYRVGKYGYT
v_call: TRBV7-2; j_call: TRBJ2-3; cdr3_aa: ASSLASGGTTQY
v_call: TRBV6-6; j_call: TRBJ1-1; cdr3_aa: ASSQGTGSEAF
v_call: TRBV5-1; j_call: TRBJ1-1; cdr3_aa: ASSLGLDTEAF
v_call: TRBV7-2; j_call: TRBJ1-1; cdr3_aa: ASSLVVRSGREAF
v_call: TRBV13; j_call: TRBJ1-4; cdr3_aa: ASSSDRVREKLF
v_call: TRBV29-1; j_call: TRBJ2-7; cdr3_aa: SVERTGSSYEQY
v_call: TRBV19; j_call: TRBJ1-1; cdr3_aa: ASRPRQARNTEAF
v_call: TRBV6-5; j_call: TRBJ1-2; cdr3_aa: ASSPSGQGNYGYT
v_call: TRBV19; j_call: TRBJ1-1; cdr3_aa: ASSNRQRGTEAF